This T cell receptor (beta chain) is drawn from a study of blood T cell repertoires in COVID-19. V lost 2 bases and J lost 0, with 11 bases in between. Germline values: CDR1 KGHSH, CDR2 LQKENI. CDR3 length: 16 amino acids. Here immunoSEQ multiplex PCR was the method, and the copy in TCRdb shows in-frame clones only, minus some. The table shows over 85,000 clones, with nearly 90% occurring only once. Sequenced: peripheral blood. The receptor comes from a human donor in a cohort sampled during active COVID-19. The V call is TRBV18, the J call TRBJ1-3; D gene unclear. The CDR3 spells CASSPIGGDSGNTIYF. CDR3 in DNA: TGTGCCAGCTCACCAATTGGCGGGGACTCTGGAAACACCATATATTTT. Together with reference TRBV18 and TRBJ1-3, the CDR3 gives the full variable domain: NAGVMQNPRHLVRRRGQEARLRCSPMKGHSHVYWYRQLPEEGLKFMVYLQKENIIDESGMPKERFSAEFPKEGPSILRIQQVVRGDSAAYFCASSPIGGDSGNTIYFGEGSWLTVV.